This entry concerns a single T cell receptor (beta chain). No antigen is known for it. TCRdb keeps only in-frame clones here, not all; method: immunoSEQ multiplex PCR. The repertoire has about 130,000 clones, over 90% of them found once; the top ten carry about 0.19%. V lost 5 bases to trimming and J lost 8 bases; unmatched junction nucleotides: 8. Germline CDR1 reads ENHRY; CDR2 reads SYGVKD. The CDR3 is made up of 15 amino acids. This sample stems from a study of graft-versus-host responses after intestinal transplantation. For the study at large: Those transplanted obtained multivisceral, liver-intestinal, or isolated intestinal grafts. Every transplant recipient was induced with anti-thymocyte globulin, then maintained on tacrolimus and steroids for approximately three years.

Study results and limitations: Where graft-donor T cell macrochimerism was present, patients had high graft-versus-host to host-versus-graft clonal ratios in allografts.

This receptor was identified in a human donor who received an intestinal transplant. The chain is built from TRBV10-3 and TRBJ2-2; 10 positions match TRBD2. Source: unstimulated CD4+ T cells sorted from spleen or lymph node cells, taken before intestinal transplant. The CDR3 sequence is CAISRPSGRTGELFF. The CDR3 DNA reads as TGTGCCATCAGTCGGCCTAGCGGGAGAACTGGGGAGCTGTTTTTT.